This TCR beta chain was retrieved from a study of blood T cell repertoires in COVID-19 (dated by TCRdb to 2018 to 2021). General notes on the study: The collaborator samples originated in the United States, Italy and Spain and spanned the acute and convalescent phases of COVID-19. Sample metadata almost always included a de-identified subject ID, COVID-19 status, age in years and sex. The dataset comprised deeply sampled blood TCRbeta repertoires from subjects exposed to, actively infected with, or recovered from COVID-19. Where available, HLA class I and class II types were obtained from metadata supplied by the sample provider rather than from assay-based typing. Samples came from the ongoing ImmuneRACE study (first 160 participants) plus 1,254 subjects from 6 global collaborators. The prospective study material was composed of cDNA or gDNA derived from T cells, B-cell-depleted T cells, or PBMCs. A freely available public database, intended as a resource for researchers studying the immune response to SARS-CoV-2, is where the repertoires were released.

With regard to this clone: No antigen is known for it. No base quality information exists; no much larger clone differs at one position.

What the authors observed across the whole study: How much clinical and demographic metadata was included differed by source and by participant, and the metadata was provided uncurated.

The immunoSEQ Assay, a bias-controlled multiplex PCR, was used to amplify TCRbeta CDR3 regions from genomic DNA. In the authors' own workflow: Nucleated cell counts per sample were estimated from amplification of reference gene primers within the assay. To quantify the absolute abundance of each unique TCRbeta CDR3 rearrangement, sequence reads were collapsed and filtered. For each sample, productive Simpson clonality was calculated as the square root of Simpson's diversity index over productive rearrangements. TCRdb obtained this table from immuneACCESS and retained in-frame rearrangements with V and J assigned. These tables miss some clones; where compared with another copy, unresolved V genes account for less than half of the shortfall, and the remainder is unexplained. V, J and clone size reflect that table, while D and trimming were determined from the DNA. The sample profile shows approximately 100,000 clones; roughly 75% of them were found once. Less than 5% of the sample comes from the top ten.

Trimming takes 5 bases off V and 8 bases off J; junction bases not matched to a gene: 5. Sequences MNHEY (CDR1) and SMNVEV (CDR2) are obtained from the germline V gene (reference sequence). From the cysteine through the phenylalanine, the CDR3 covers 14 amino acids. Only CDR3 DNA remains: 42 bases, in frame from the first base. Each collaborating institution followed its own protocols to collect whole blood in K2EDTA tubes. For TCRbeta analysis, collaborators shipped samples in one of three forms: frozen whole blood, isolated PBMCs, or DNA extracted from either of those sample types. This chain is built from TRBV27 and TRBJ2-1, with 11 junctional bases fitting TRBD2. The TCR originated in a human donor in a cohort sampled during active or convalescent COVID-19. Source material: peripheral blood. The CDR3 loop reads CASSPGLAVHEQFF. The nucleotide sequence is given as TGTGCCAGCAGTCCGGGACTAGCGGTACATGAGCAGTTCTTC.